One TCR beta chain is described in this entry. The sample belongs to a study of shared clonotypes between healthy human individuals. CD8 cells classed as naive were CD45RO-negative and positively selected for CCR7, excluding terminally differentiated effector memory CD45RA+ cells. The method was immunoSEQ multiplex PCR; TCRdb's version includes in-frame clones alone and lacks a portion of them. The sample consists of about 680,000 clones, about 91% of them appearing once. Sample: naive CD8+ T cells sorted from blood. The clonotype was recovered from a man younger than 40 in good health.

DNA of the CDR3: TGCGCCAGCAGCTTGAGGCAGTTGAACACTGAAGCTTTCTTT. This encodes CASSLRQLNTEAFF. The J gene is TRBJ1-1, the V gene TRBV5-1, with unresolved D. Germline V lookup: CDR1 SGHRS, CDR2 YFSETQ. The CDR3 has 14 residues. Trimming took 1 base from V and 0 from J, leaving 7 bases between them.